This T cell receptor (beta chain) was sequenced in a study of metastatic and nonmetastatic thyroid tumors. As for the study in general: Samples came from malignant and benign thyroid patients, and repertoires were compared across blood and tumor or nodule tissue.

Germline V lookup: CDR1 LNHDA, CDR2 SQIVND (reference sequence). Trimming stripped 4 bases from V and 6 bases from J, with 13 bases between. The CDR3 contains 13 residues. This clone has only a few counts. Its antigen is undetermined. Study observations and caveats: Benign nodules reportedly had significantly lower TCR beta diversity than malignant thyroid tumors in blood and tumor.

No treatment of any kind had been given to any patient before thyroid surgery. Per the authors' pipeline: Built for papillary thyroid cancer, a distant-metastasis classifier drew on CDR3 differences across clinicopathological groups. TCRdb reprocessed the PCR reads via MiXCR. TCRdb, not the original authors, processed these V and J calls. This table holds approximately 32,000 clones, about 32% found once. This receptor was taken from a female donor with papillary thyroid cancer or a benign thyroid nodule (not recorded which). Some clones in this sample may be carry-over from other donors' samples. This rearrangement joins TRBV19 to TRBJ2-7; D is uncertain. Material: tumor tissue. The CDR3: CASSTVLGLEQYF. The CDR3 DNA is TGTGCCAGTAGTACAGTGTTGGGCCTCGAGCAGTACTTC.